This passage covers 17 T cell receptor beta chains from one sample sequenced in a study of identical twins (dated by TCRdb to about 2016). Libraries came from 5' RACE. The instrument given in TCRdb is Illumina HiSeq 2000. TCRdb trimmed the raw reads at Q25, called clones with MiXCR and kept productive beta chains. Rows with a matching CDR3 protein are joined into one entry that keeps the most common DNA and genes. This sample is represented by about 190,000 distinct CDR3 sequences; approximately 15% of them were singletons. Clones ranked in the top ten supply over 35% of the sample. These data also featured in a second study, about T cells expressing NK-cell markers.

Material for sequencing was CD8+ T cells sorted from blood. The receptors were gathered from a woman between 18 and 29 years old in good health.

CDR3 nucleotides: TGTGCCAGCAGCGTTCTCCCGCTAGCCTCCCCCTACGAGCAGTACTTC. This translates into CASSVLPLASPYEQYF. The chain recombines TRBV9 with TRBJ2-7, with a weak D call TRBD2 (5 bases). Germline CDR1 reads SGDLS; CDR2 reads YYNGEE. Trimming stripped 2 bases from V and 2 bases from J, with 17 bases between. The CDR3 consists of 16 residues.

The chain employs TRBV10-3 and TRBJ2-5; 8 nucleotides agree with TRBD2. Per the germline V gene, CDR1 is ENHRY and CDR2 is SYGVKD. The CDR3 is 15 amino acids. The junction had 8 bases not matched to a gene; V was cut back by 4 bases and J by 4 bases. The CDR3 here is CAISAVGTRPETQYF. CDR3 bases: TGTGCCATCAGTGCAGTGGGGACTAGGCCAGAGACCCAGTACTTC.

This clonotype has just a few counts. This sequence joins TRBV12-3 or TRBV12-4 and TRBJ2-2; TRBD1 matches at 11 bases. The CDR3 length is 16 residues. The junction had 6 bases not matched to a gene; V was cut back by 4 bases and J by 5 bases. The CDR3 DNA is TGTGCCAGCAGTTCCGGACAGGGGGCACGAACCGGGGAGCTGTTTTTT. Amino acids: CASSSGQGARTGELFF.

The chain couples TRBV29-1 to TRBJ2-2; 7 bases match TRBD1. The CDR3 totals 14 residues. Trimming removed 6 bases from V and 2 bases from J; junction bases left unmatched: 6. The germline gives CDR1 SQVTM, CDR2 ANQGSEA. CDR3 amino acids: CSVPGQLNTGELFF. The CDR3 DNA follows: TGCAGCGTCCCGGGACAGCTTAACACCGGGGAGCTGTTTTTT.

The chain is built from TRBV6-5 and TRBJ1-2; TRBD1 is a possible D gene (6 bases). Trimming took 2 bases from V and 0 from J, leaving 13 bases between them. Germline CDR1 is MNHEY and CDR2 is SVGAGI. CDR3 length: 16 amino acids. CDR3 sequence: CASSYRWGRANYGYTF. The DNA for the CDR3 is TGTGCCAGCAGTTACCGTTGGGGGCGGGCTAACTATGGCTACACCTTC.

In this sample, this clonotype turned up a few times. The J gene is TRBJ2-7, the V gene TRBV5-5; D may be TRBD1 (6 bases). V was cut by 5 bases and J by 4 bases, with 19 bases left in between. The CDR3 sequence is 15 residues long. CDR1 SGHKS and CDR2 YYEKEE come from the germline V gene (reference sequence). In DNA, the CDR3 is TGTGCCAGCAGTACCCCCGAGACAGGAAAGTACGAGCAGTACTTC. This translates into CASSTPETGKYEQYF.

In this sample, this clonotype turned up a few times. This sequence joins TRBV25-1 and TRBJ2-7, with TRBD2 matching 10 bases. The CDR3 contains 16 residues. CDR1 is MGHDK and CDR2 is SYGVNS in the germline V gene. V was pared by 8 bases and J by 9 bases, with 19 bases of the junction left unmatched. The CDR3 DNA sequence: TGTGCCAGCTCAATGGGGTCGGGGCTAGCGGGAGCGGTGCAGTACTTC. This codes for CASSMGSGLAGAVQYF.

This chain uses TRBV29-1 with TRBJ2-7; 7 bases line up with TRBD1. Germline lookup yields CDR1 SQVTM and CDR2 ANQGSEA. With 2 bases clipped from V and 5 bases from J, the junction kept 21 bases outside the gene matches. This CDR3 has 18 residues. CDR3 DNA sequence: TGCAGCGTTGAAATCCTCCGGGCCAAGGGGGCGCCGATTAACGAGCAGTACTTC. As protein: CSVEILRAKGAPINEQYF.

The V gene is TRBV6-5, the J gene TRBJ2-7; 8 nucleotides align to TRBD1. V lost 2 bases and J lost 6; bases outside the gene matches: 15. Germline V gives CDR1 MNHEY, CDR2 SVGAGI. This CDR3 has 17 amino acids. The CDR3 region is CASSYTRTGPLSLEQYF. The CDR3 coding sequence is TGTGCCAGCAGTTACACGAGGACAGGGCCCTTATCTCTCGAGCAGTACTTC.

There are a few counts of this clonotype. This rearrangement joins TRBV20-1 to TRBJ2-3; 12 bases align to TRBD2. After removal of 4 bases from V and 6 bases from J, the junction contained 5 bases not matched to a gene. CDR3 length equals 14 residues. Per the germline V gene, CDR1 is DFQATT and CDR2 is SNEGSKA (reference sequence). In DNA form, the CDR3 reads TGCAGTGCTAAACTAGCGGGAGGATCCGATACGCAGTATTTT. It is translated as CSAKLAGGSDTQYF.

This clonotype showed up just a few times. The CDR3 loop reads CATSRTFRLITEAFF. The CDR3 bases are TGTGCCACCAGCAGGACCTTCAGGTTGATCACTGAAGCTTTCTTT. The V gene is TRBV15, the J gene TRBJ1-1; D is ambiguous. The CDR3 is made up of 15 amino acids. Germline V gives CDR1 LNHNV, CDR2 YYDKDF (reference sequence). Trimming took 3 bases from V and 4 from J, leaving 15 bases between them.

This clonotype has a count of ten or more. The V and J genes are TRBV6-1 and TRBJ2-3, with TRBD2 identical over 8 bases. The trim removed 0 bases at V and 6 bases at J, leaving 2 bases unmatched. Looked up from germline, CDR1 is MNHNS and CDR2 is SASEGT. The CDR3 has 14 amino acids. This CDR3 reads CASSEAAGADTQYF. The CDR3 bases are TGTGCCAGCAGTGAAGCAGCGGGGGCTGATACGCAGTATTTT.

The rearrangement joins TRBV2 to TRBJ2-7, with a weak D call TRBD1 (6 bases). The CDR3 sequence is 11 residues long. CDR1 and CDR2 (germline): SNHLY, FYNNEI. The CDR3: CAIEGGYEQYF. CDR3 nucleotide sequence: TGTGCTATCGAAGGGGGCTACGAGCAGTACTTC.

The chain recombines TRBV14 with TRBJ2-2; D remains unclear. Germline assignment: CDR1 SGHDN and CDR2 FVKESK. The CDR3 is 17 amino acids. Trimming cost V 0 bases and J 4 bases, with 15 bases left between them. CDR3 amino acids: CASSQDLEGLSTGELFF. DNA of the CDR3: TGTGCCAGCAGCCAAGATTTGGAAGGGCTAAGCACCGGGGAGCTGTTTTTT. The variable domain in full, completed from reference TRBV14 and TRBJ2-2, reads EAGVTQFPSHSVIEKGQTVTLRCDPISGHDNLYWYRRVMGKEIKFLLHFVKESKQDESGMPNNRFLAERTGGTYSTLKVQPAELEDSGVYFCASSQDLEGLSTGELFFGEGSRLTVL.

This clonotype appeared a few times. The rearrangement joins TRBV11-2 to TRBJ2-7; tentative D call: TRBD1 (5 bases). The CDR3 totals 14 residues. Trimming removed 1 base at V and 3 bases at J, with 10 bases between. The germline gives CDR1 SGHAT, CDR2 FQNNGV. The chain's CDR3 is CASSLGARDYEQYF. Here the CDR3 DNA reads TGTGCCAGCAGCTTAGGCGCCAGGGACTACGAGCAGTACTTC. The full variable domain, completed using reference TRBV11-2 and TRBJ2-7, is EAGVAQSPRYKIIEKRQSVAFWCNPISGHATLYWYQQILGQGPKLLIQFQNNGVVDDSQLPKDRFSAERLKGVDSTLKIQPAKLEDSAVYLCASSLGARDYEQYFGPGTRLTVT.

Only a few counts were recorded for this clonotype. The chain employs TRBV5-6 and TRBJ1-1; D may be TRBD1 (5 bases). Germline V gives CDR1 SGHDT, CDR2 YYEEEE. The CDR3 loop spans 13 amino acids. V lost 0 bases and J lost 6, with 9 bases in between. The CDR3 region has the DNA TGTGCCAGCAGCTTGGTTGGGGGGGCTGAAGCTTTCTTT. Translating gives CASSLVGGAEAFF.

The V and J genes are TRBV3-1 and TRBJ1-2; D is unresolved. The CDR3 length is 16 residues. V was pared by 3 bases and J by 4 bases, with 18 bases between. Looked up from germline, CDR1 is LGHDT and CDR2 is YNNKEL (reference sequence). The CDR3, as DNA: TGTGCCAGCAGCCAGGCCCCTCGGACGGCCCGCTATGGCTACACCTTC. It yields the protein CASSQAPRTARYGYTF.